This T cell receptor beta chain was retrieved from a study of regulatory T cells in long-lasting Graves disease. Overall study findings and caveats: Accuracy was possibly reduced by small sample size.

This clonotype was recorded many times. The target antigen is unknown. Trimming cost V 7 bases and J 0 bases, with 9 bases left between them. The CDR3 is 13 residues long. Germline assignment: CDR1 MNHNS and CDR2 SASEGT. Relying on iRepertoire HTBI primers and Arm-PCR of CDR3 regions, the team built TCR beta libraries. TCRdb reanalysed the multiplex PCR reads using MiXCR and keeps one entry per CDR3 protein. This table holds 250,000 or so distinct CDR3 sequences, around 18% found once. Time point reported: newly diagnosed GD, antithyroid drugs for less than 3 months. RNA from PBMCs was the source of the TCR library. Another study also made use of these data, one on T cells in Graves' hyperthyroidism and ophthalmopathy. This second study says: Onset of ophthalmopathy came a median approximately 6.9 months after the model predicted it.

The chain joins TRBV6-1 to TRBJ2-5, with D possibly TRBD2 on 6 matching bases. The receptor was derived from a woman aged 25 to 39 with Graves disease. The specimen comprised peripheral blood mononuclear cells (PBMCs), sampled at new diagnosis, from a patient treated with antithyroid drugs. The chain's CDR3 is CASKEGNQETQYF. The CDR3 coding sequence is TGTGCCAGCAAGGAGGGCAACCAAGAGACCCAGTACTTC.